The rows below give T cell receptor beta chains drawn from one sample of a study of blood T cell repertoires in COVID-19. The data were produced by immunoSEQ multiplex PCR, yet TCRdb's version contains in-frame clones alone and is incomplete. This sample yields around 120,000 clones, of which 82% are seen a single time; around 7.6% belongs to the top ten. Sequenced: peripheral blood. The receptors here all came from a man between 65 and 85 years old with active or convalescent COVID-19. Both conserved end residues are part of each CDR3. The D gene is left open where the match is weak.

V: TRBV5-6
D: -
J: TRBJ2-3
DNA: TGTGCCAGCAGCTTGGCGGGGGGCACAGATACGCAGTATTTT
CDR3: CASSLAGGTDTQYF

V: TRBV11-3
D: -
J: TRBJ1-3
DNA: TGTGCCAGCAGCCCTAGATCGGGAAACACCATATATTTT
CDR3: CASSPRSGNTIYF

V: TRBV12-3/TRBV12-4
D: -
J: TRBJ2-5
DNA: TGTGCCAGCAGGTCGACTGTAGGGACCCAGTACTTC
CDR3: CASRSTVGTQYF

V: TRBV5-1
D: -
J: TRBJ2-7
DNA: TGCGCCAGCAGCGGAACAGGGGGGGTCTACGAGCAGTACTTC
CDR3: CASSGTGGVYEQYF

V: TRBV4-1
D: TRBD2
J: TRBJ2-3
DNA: TGCGCCAGCAGCCTGTCCGCTTTTCGCCAGCGGGGGGGCGCAGATACGCAGTATTTT
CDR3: CASSLSAFRQRGGADTQYF

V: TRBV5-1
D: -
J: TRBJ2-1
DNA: TGCGCCAGCAGCTTGGAAGCTCGCTCCTACAATGAGCAGTTCTTC
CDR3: CASSLEARSYNEQFF

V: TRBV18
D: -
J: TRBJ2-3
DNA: TGTGCCAGCTCACCCACCCGACAAGATACGCAGTATTTT
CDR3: CASSPTRQDTQYF

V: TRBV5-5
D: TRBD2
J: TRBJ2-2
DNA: TGTGCCAGCAGCCCAGCGGGGGGGTCGACCGGGGAGCTGTTTTTT
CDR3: CASSPAGGSTGELFF

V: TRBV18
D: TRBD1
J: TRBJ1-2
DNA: TGTGCCAGCTCACCACCCGGGACAGGGGGTAATGGCTACACCTTC
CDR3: CASSPPGTGGNGYTF

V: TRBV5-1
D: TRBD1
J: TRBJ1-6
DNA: TGCGCCAGCAGCCTAGATCGTCCCGGGACAGGGTCTCCCCTCCACTTT
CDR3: CASSLDRPGTGSPLHF

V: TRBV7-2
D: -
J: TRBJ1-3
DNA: TGTGCCAGCAGCTCGCGACAGGTCTCTGGAAACACCATATATTTT
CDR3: CASSSRQVSGNTIYF

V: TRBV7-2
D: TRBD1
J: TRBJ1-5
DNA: TGTGCCAGCAGCTTCGGACAGGGGGGGTTCTGGCCCCAGCATTTT
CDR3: CASSFGQGGFWPQHF

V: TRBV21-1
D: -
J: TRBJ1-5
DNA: TGTGCCAGCAGTAGACGGGGAGATCAGCCCCAGCATTTT
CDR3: CASSRRGDQPQHF

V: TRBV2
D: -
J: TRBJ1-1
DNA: TGTGCCAGCAGTGAAGCGCTTGCGGTCTTCTATGCTTTCTTT
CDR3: CASSEALAVFYAFF

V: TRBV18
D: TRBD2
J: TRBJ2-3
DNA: TGTGCCAGCTCACCACCGGGCGGGGGAGGTGATACGCAGTATTTT
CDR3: CASSPPGGGGDTQYF

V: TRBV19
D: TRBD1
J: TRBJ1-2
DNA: TGTGCCAGTAGCGACAGGGTAGACTATGGCTACACCTTC
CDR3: CASSDRVDYGYTF

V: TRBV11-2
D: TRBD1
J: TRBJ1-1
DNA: TGTGCCAGCAGCTCCCAACAGGGGGGCACTGAAGCTTTCTTT
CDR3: CASSSQQGGTEAFF

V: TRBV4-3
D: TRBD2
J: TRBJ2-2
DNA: TGCGCCAGCAGCCAAATCGCGGGGGCGAACACCGGGGAGCTGTTTTTT
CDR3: CASSQIAGANTGELFF

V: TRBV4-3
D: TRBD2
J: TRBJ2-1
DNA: TGCGCCAGCAGCCAAGAACTAGCGGGGTACAATGAGCAGTTCTTC
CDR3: CASSQELAGYNEQFF

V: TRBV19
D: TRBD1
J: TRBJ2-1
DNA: TGTGCCAGTAGTTCCCGGACAGGGGGCACAAATGAGCAGTTCTTC
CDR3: CASSSRTGGTNEQFF

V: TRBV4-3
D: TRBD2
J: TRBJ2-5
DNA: TGCGCCAGCAGCCAAACTACTAGCGGCGAGACCCAGTACTTC
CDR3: CASSQTTSGETQYF

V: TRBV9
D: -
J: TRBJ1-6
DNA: TGTGCCAGCACCACCGGTGGGGGAGGATATAATTCACCCCTCCACTTT
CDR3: CASTTGGGGYNSPLHF

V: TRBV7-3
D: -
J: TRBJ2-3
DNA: TGTGCCAGCAGCTCGGGACAAGGTGGTGATACGCAGTATTTT
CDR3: CASSSGQGGDTQYF

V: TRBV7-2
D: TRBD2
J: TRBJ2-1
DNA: TGTGCCAGCAGCCTACTACTAGCGGGAGGCATTGAGCAGTTCTTC
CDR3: CASSLLLAGGIEQFF

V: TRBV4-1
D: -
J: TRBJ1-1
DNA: TGCGCCAGCAGCCTTCGGACAGACCCTCTGAACACTGAAGCTTTCTTT
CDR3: CASSLRTDPLNTEAFF

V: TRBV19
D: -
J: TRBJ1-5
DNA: TGTGCCAGTACCGACGGAGATCAGCCCCAGCATTTT
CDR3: CASTDGDQPQHF

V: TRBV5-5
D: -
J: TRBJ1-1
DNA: TGTGCCAGCAGCTTTTCTGGGGGGGCATTCACTGAAGCTTTCTTT
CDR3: CASSFSGGAFTEAFF

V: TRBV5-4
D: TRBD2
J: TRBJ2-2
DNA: TGTGCCAGCAGACATAGCGGGACTCCCACCGGGGAGCTGTTTTTT
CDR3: CASRHSGTPTGELFF

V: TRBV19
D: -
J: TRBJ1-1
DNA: TGTGCCAGTAGTATCCTCACAGAAAACACTGAAGCTTTCTTT
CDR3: CASSILTENTEAFF